A selection of T cell receptor beta chains follows, all from one sample in a study of T cell responses to AZD1222 COVID-19 vaccine. Repertoires were generated with immunoSEQ multiplex PCR, while TCRdb's copy carries only in-frame clones and drops some. The data show 160,000 or so clones, roughly 90% seen once. This specimen was peripheral blood, taken on day 0 of AZD1222 vaccination. These receptors were obtained from an adult in good health. Each CDR3 is given with its conserved first and last residue. Size values are once, few and many counts, or a class for expanded clones, and some rows have none.

cdr3_length	v_call	clone_size	cdr3_aa
14	TRBV2	.	CASSEGQGFGEQYF
11	TRBV6-2/TRBV6-3	.	CASSPGLEAFF
14	TRBV19	.	CASSLRLGGETQYF
13	TRBV7-8	.	CASSFGLTDTQYF
15	TRBV5-6	few	CASSLGEGRNQPQHF
14	TRBV4-1	.	CASSAGRPNEKLFF
15	TRBV20-1	.	CSASNLPSFNNEQFF
13	TRBV18	.	CASRVSSYNEQFF
13	TRBV5-1	once	CASSPDRGYGYTF
14	TRBV11-2	.	CASSLISRYNEQFF
15	TRBV2	.	CASSEGGTDVETQYF
17	TRBV7-9	.	CASSPRTGTRSADTQYF
15	TRBV5-4	.	CASSFDLGEGNEQFF
14	TRBV6-6	.	CASSSRQTDQPQHF
14	TRBV30	.	CAWSRGRGIHEQYF
15	TRBV4-3	.	CASSQQSSYNSPLHF
14	TRBV5-1	.	CASSFQRERETQYF
14	TRBV2	.	CASSETPPPGELFF
16	TRBV19	.	CASSTPGDRGLDEQYF
15	TRBV7-2	.	CASSSGQTLGYGYTF
13	TRBV29-1	.	CSVLDSTNEKLFF
15	TRBV4-3	.	CASSQGAGADTEAFF
12	TRBV28	.	CASSLENQPQHF
13	TRBV3-1/TRBV3-2	.	CASSNGGNRGYTF
14	TRBV19	.	CASSIKDRPKTQYF
12	TRBV19	.	CASSISADTQYF
15	TRBV30	.	CACSGGANWDQPQHF
14	TRBV7-2	.	CASSLVGGGNTIYF
13	TRBV5-4	.	CASTRRTGEGYTF